Each of the 8 T cell receptor beta chains below was sequenced from the same sample in a study of T cell responses to AZD1222 COVID-19 vaccine. Clones were read by immunoSEQ multiplex PCR, and TCRdb kept only the in-frame ones, dropping some. The table lists 95,000 to 130,000 clones, 85% to 95% of them singletons. The sequencing used peripheral blood, collected on day 0 of AZD1222 vaccination. These receptors originate from an adult in good health.

V usage is TRBV7-3 and J usage is TRBJ2-5; either TRBD1 or TRBD2 may fit D (5 bases each). The germline V gene encodes CDR1 SGHTA and CDR2 FQGTGA. The CDR3 consists of 16 residues. V was cut by 0 bases and J by 2 bases, with 13 bases left in between. CDR3 DNA: TGTGCCAGCAGCTTAACGGGACGGAGGTCACAAGAGACCCAGTACTTC. The encoded protein is CASSLTGRRSQETQYF.

The chain recombines TRBV27 with TRBJ2-1; D is possibly TRBD2 (6 bases). V gave up 1 base and J gave up 3 bases, with 13 bases separating them. The CDR3 extends over 16 amino acids. Per germline, CDR1 MNHEY and CDR2 SMNVEV (reference sequence). This chain's CDR3 is CASSLFGGILYNEQFF. The CDR3 DNA follows: TGTGCCAGCAGTTTATTTGGGGGGATCCTCTACAATGAGCAGTTCTTC.

This sequence joins TRBV19 and TRBJ1-4; 7 nucleotides match TRBD1. J was trimmed by 5 bases and V by 4 bases; bases with no gene match: 7. The CDR3 length is 15 residues. CDR1 and CDR2 (germline): LNHDA, SQIVND (reference sequence). The CDR3 nucleotides read TGTGCCAGTAGTAGAAGGGACAGTCAGAATGAAAAACTGTTTTTT. The encoded protein is CASSRRDSQNEKLFF. Filled out from reference TRBV19 and TRBJ1-4, the complete variable domain reads DGGITQSPKYLFRKEGQNVTLSCEQNLNHDAMYWYRQDPGQGLRLIYYSQIVNDFQKGDIAEGYSVSREKKESFPLTVTSAQKNPTAFYLCASSRRDSQNEKLFFGSGTQLSVL.

This rearrangement joins TRBV3-1 (or the pseudogene TRBV3-2) to TRBJ2-5; no firm D call. Per germline, CDR1 LGHDT and CDR2 YNNKEL (reference sequence). This CDR3 has 11 amino acids. V lost 4 bases, J lost 7 bases, and 7 bases lay in between. As DNA, the CDR3 is TGTGCCAGCAGCCCCGACCGGACCCAGTACTTC. Translation gives CASSPDRTQYF.

The chain is built from TRBV30 and TRBJ1-6; D perhaps matches TRBD1 (5 bases). CDR1 is GTSNPN, CDR2 SVGIG, per germline (reference sequence). V was pared by 3 bases and J by 6 bases, with 18 bases between. This CDR3 has 16 amino acids. CDR3 protein: CAWRSKKTDLNSPLHF. DNA for the CDR3: TGTGCCTGGAGATCAAAAAAGACAGATCTTAATTCACCCCTCCACTTT.

The chain couples TRBV5-1 to TRBJ2-2, with TRBD1 identical over 11 bases. The CDR3 consists of 15 residues. In germline, CDR1 is SGHRS, CDR2 YFSETQ. V was clipped by 5 bases and J by 7 bases; unmatched bases: 7. In DNA form, the CDR3 reads TGCGCCAGCAGTTCCGGACAGGGGGCGTTCGGGGAGCTGTTTTTT. It specifies CASSSGQGAFGELFF.

The rearrangement links TRBV5-6 to TRBJ1-2; D is ambiguous. The CDR3 totals 12 residues. Germline V gives CDR1 SGHDT, CDR2 YYEEEE. Trimming left V 1 base short and J 4 bases short, with 5 bases between. CDR3 in DNA: TGTGCCAGCAGCTTGAATATCTATGGCTACACCTTC. This encodes CASSLNIYGYTF. Together with reference TRBV5-6 and TRBJ1-2, the CDR3 gives the full variable domain: DAGVTQSPTHLIKTRGQQVTLRCSPKSGHDTVSWYQQALGQGPQFIFQYYEEEERQRGNFPDRFSGHQFPNYSSELNVNALLLGDSALYLCASSLNIYGYTFGSGTRLTVV.

J is TRBJ2-2 and V is TRBV2; D may be TRBD1 or TRBD2 (5 bases each). V was clipped by 5 bases and J by 2 bases, with 12 bases between them. This CDR3 comprises 15 residues. The germline V gene has CDR1 SNHLY and CDR2 FYNNEI. In DNA, the CDR3 is TGTGCCAGCAGTCCCGGGACGGTAAACACCGGGGAGCTGTTTTTT. This translates into CASSPGTVNTGELFF.